This T cell receptor beta chain was identified in a study of control samples from healthy donors and cancer patients. Here immunoSEQ multiplex PCR was the method, and the copy in TCRdb shows in-frame clones only, minus some. The table lists roughly 120,000 clones, over 90% of them singletons. CDR1 SEHNR and CDR2 FQNEAQ come from the germline V gene (reference sequence). V shed 5 bases and J shed 7 bases, with 11 bases lying between them. This CDR3 is built from 12 residues. The receptor's source is a man younger than 40 in good health. The rearrangement uses TRBV7-9 and TRBJ1-1, with D possibly being TRBD1 (6 bases). Input material: blood. The CDR3 DNA reads as TGTGCCAGCAGCCTGCGACAGGATGAAGCTTTCTTT. This sequence encodes CASSLRQDEAFF.